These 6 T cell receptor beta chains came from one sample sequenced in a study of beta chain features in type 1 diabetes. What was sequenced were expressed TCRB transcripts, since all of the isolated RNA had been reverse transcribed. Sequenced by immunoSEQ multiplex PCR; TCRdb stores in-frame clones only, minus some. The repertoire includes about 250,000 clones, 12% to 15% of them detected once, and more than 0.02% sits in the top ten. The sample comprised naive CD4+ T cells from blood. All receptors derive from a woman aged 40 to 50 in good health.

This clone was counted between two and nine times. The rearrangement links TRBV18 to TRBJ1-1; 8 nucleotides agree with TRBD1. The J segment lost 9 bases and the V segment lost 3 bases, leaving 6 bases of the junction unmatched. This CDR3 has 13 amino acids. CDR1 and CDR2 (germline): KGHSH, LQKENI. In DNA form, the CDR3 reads TGTGCCAGCTCACCGGACAGGGAGGAGAAAGCTTTCTTT. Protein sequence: CASSPDREEKAFF.

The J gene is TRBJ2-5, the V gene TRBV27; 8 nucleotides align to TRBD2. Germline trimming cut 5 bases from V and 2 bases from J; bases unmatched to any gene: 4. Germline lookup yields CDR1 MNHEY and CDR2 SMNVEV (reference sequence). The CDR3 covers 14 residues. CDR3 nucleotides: TGTGCCAGCAGTCTCGAGCGGGGGCAAGAGACCCAGTACTTC. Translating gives CASSLERGQETQYF.

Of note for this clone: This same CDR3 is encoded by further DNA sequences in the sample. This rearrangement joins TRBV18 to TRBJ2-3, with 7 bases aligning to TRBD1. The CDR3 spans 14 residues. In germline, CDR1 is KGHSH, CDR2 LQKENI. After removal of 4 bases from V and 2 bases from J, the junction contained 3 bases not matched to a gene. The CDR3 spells CASSRDSVTDTQYF. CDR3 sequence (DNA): TGTGCCAGCTCACGGGACAGCGTCACAGATACGCAGTATTTT.

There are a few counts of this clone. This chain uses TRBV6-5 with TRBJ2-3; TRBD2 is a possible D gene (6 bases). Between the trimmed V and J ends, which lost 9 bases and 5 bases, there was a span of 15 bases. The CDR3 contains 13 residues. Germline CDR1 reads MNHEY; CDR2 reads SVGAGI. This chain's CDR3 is CASTLLGGDTQYF. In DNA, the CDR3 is TGTGCCAGTACTCTCCTCGGGGGAGATACGCAGTATTTT.

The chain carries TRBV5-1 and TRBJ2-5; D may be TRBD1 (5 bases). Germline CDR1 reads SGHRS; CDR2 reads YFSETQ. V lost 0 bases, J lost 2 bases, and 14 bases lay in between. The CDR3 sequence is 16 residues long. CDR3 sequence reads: CASSLAVGAEQETQYF. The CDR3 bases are TGCGCCAGCAGCTTGGCTGTAGGGGCAGAACAAGAGACCCAGTACTTC.

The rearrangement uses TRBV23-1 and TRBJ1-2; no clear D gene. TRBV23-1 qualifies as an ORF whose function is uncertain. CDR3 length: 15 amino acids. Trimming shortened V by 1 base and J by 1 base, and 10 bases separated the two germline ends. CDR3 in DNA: TGCGCCAGCAGTCAATTTCCAGACTGTAACTATGGCTACACCTTC. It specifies CASSQFPDCNYGYTF.